This T cell receptor beta chain was found in a study of T cell changes during pregnancy in multiple sclerosis. Germline lookup yields CDR1 LNHNV and CDR2 YYDKDF (reference sequence). The trim removed 8 bases at V and 3 bases at J, leaving 9 bases unmatched. The CDR3 length is 15 residues. This clone was detected a few times. The assay was immunoSEQ multiplex PCR, and TCRdb's table has in-frame clones only and misses some. The repertoire holds about 8,500 clones, with 70% to 90% as singletons. V and J are TRBV15 and TRBJ2-1, with 8 nucleotides matching TRBD2. The specimen was CD8+ T cells from peripheral blood mononuclear cells, collected in the first trimester of pregnancy. This clonotype was sampled from a female donor in good health, enrolled as a control in a pregnancy study. The CDR3 DNA is TGTGCCACCTCCTTAGGAGCGGGAGACTACAATGAGCAGTTCTTC. Protein: CATSLGAGDYNEQFF.